The 10 T cell receptor beta chains given below trace back to one sample, sequenced in a study of OX40 agonist ivuxolimab in advanced cancers. Method: immunoSEQ multiplex PCR; TCRdb's copy keeps in-frame clones and lacks some. The data contain roughly 40,000 clones, more than 75% of them singletons. This material consisted of CD4+ or CD8+ T cells sorted from blood, taken in a trial of the OX40 agonist ivuxolimab. The receptor source for this set is an adult with an advanced solid tumor such as melanoma, head and neck, liver or kidney cancer.

The chain is built from TRBV6-1 and TRBJ1-4; TRBD1 aligns across 8 bases. The CDR3 is 14 residues long. Germline V gene sequence: CDR1 MNHNS, CDR2 SASEGT. Trimming took 1 base from V and 8 from J; bases not matched to a gene: 3. DNA of the CDR3: TGTGCCAGCAGTGAAGAGAACAGGGGGGAAAAACTGTTTTTT. Protein sequence: CASSEENRGEKLFF.

J is TRBJ1-2 and V is TRBV5-1, with D perhaps TRBD1 (5 bases). The CDR3 extends over 14 amino acids. Germline CDR1 is SGHRS and CDR2 is YFSETQ. Trimming left V 0 bases short and J 2 bases short, with 8 bases between. The CDR3 DNA sequence: TGCGCCAGCAGCTTGGGGGACCTGAACTATGGCTACACCTTC. Its translation: CASSLGDLNYGYTF.

This clone was counted once. The rearrangement joins TRBV19 to TRBJ2-7; no clear D. The CDR3 has 13 residues. V was pared by 1 base and J by 0 bases, with 4 bases between. Germline V CDR1 and CDR2: LNHDA, SQIVND (reference sequence). The CDR3 here is CASSIGSSYEQYF. CDR3 in DNA: TGTGCCAGTAGTATAGGGTCCTCCTACGAGCAGTACTTC.

This chain joins TRBV7-8 and TRBJ2-6; D call uncertain. Germline CDR1 reads SGHVS; CDR2 reads FQNEAQ. This CDR3 region has 15 residues. V was cut by 1 base and J by 0 bases, with 4 bases left in between. The CDR3 spells CASSLVGSGANVLTF. The CDR3 DNA is TGTGCCAGCAGCTTAGTGGGCTCTGGGGCCAACGTCCTGACTTTC.

CDR3 sequence: CASSLWTGVNTEAFF. As DNA, the CDR3 is TGTGCCAGCAGCTTATGGACAGGGGTGAACACTGAAGCTTTCTTT. The gene calls are TRBV7-9 and TRBJ1-1; 9 bases align to TRBD1. The CDR3 covers 15 residues. The germline gives CDR1 SEHNR, CDR2 FQNEAQ (reference sequence). J lost 0 bases, V lost 2 bases, and 1 base had no gene match.

The V and J genes are TRBV5-1 and TRBJ2-5; TRBD2 aligns across 9 bases. CDR3 length: 17 amino acids. Germline CDR1 and CDR2: SGHRS and YFSETQ. The V segment lost 4 bases and the J segment 0 bases; nucleotides outside the gene matches: 10. CDR3 loop: CASSPGGSGGYQETQYF. The CDR3 DNA is TGCGCCAGCAGCCCCGGGGGTAGCGGGGGCTACCAAGAGACCCAGTACTTC.

The CDR3 region has the DNA TGTGCCAGCAGCTCAGAACTGAACACCGGGGAGCTGTTTTTT. Translating it yields CASSSELNTGELFF. The chain uses TRBV13 and TRBJ2-2; D is uncertain. The CDR3 is 14 amino acids. The V end lost 4 bases, the J end lost 1 base, and 7 bases lay between the germline ends. The germline V gene encodes CDR1 PRHDT and CDR2 FYEKMQ (reference sequence).

In DNA form, the CDR3 reads TGTGCCTGGAGTGGGGGTGGCAGCTCCTACGAGCAGTACTTC. Translating gives CAWSGGGSSYEQYF. The chain links TRBV30 to TRBJ2-7; D is ambiguous. The germline V and J ends were trimmed by 1 base and 0 bases, with 10 bases remaining between them. The CDR3 spans 14 residues. Per germline, CDR1 GTSNPN and CDR2 SVGIG (reference sequence).

This rearrangement joins TRBV27 to TRBJ1-2; D remains unclear. The CDR3 runs 16 residues. Trimming shortened V by 5 bases and J by 0 bases, and 16 bases separated the two germline ends. Germline V gene sequence: CDR1 MNHEY, CDR2 SMNVEV (reference sequence). CDR3 sequence: CASSHWGGLSNYGYTF. As DNA, the CDR3 is TGTGCCAGCAGTCATTGGGGAGGCCTTTCTAACTATGGCTACACCTTC.

The rearrangement joins TRBV25-1 to TRBJ1-2; 8 bases agree with TRBD1. CDR1 MGHDK and CDR2 SYGVNS come from the germline V gene. Germline trimming cut 4 bases from V and 6 bases from J; bases unmatched to any gene: 10. The CDR3 spans 15 residues. CDR3 coding DNA: TGTGCCAGCAGTGCGACAGGGGAACGGCTGCATGGCTACACCTTC. This sequence encodes CASSATGERLHGYTF.